One and the same sample provided the 20 T cell receptor beta chains below, sequenced in a study of blood T cell repertoires in COVID-19. Profiling relied on immunoSEQ multiplex PCR, and the TCRdb table lists in-frame clones only, not all of them. The sample holds under 130,000 clones, roughly nine tenths seen once. The sequenced material came from peripheral blood. The receptors shown here come from a human donor in a cohort sampled during active COVID-19.

In this sample, this clone turned up a few times. The chain links TRBV7-3 to TRBJ2-3; TRBD2 aligns across 12 bases. V lost 2 bases and J lost 7; bases outside the gene matches: 4. CDR1 is SGHTA, CDR2 FQGTGA, per germline. The CDR3 extends over 15 amino acids. The CDR3 DNA reads TGTGCCAGCAGCTTACTAGCGGGGGGGCTTCATACGCAGTATTTT. This sequence encodes CASSLLAGGLHTQYF.

This chain connects TRBV2 to TRBJ2-3, with TRBD2 matching 10 bases. The trim removed 7 bases at V and 3 bases at J, leaving 4 bases unmatched. This CDR3 comprises 14 residues. Germline-derived CDR1 and CDR2 are SNHLY and FYNNEI. The CDR3 reads CASKASGGTDTQYF. The CDR3 DNA follows: TGTGCCAGCAAAGCTAGCGGGGGAACAGATACGCAGTATTTT. Full variable domain (remainder filled in from reference TRBV2 and TRBJ2-3): EPEVTQTPSHQVTQMGQEVILRCVPISNHLYFYWYRQILGQKVEFLVSFYNNEISEKSEIFDDQFSVERPDGSNFTLKIRSTKLEDSAMYFCASKASGGTDTQYFGPGTRLTVL.

J is TRBJ1-5 and V is TRBV6-6, with 8 bases aligning to TRBD1. This CDR3 spans 16 amino acids. The J segment lost 5 bases and the V segment lost 2 bases, leaving 8 bases of the junction unmatched. CDR1 is MNHNY, CDR2 SVGAGI, per germline (reference sequence). The CDR3 protein is CASSYLAGGWDQPQHF. The CDR3 bases are TGTGCCAGCAGTTACCTGGCAGGGGGCTGGGATCAGCCCCAGCATTTT.

The table lists this clone with a count of one. The chain has TRBV5-1 and TRBJ2-1; 12 positions agree with TRBD2. The germline gives CDR1 SGHRS, CDR2 YFSETQ. Trimming at V came to 4 bases and at J to 9 bases, leaving 8 bases not matched to a gene. The CDR3 sequence is 15 residues long. The CDR3 DNA sequence: TGCGCCAGCAGCAAGACTAGCGGGAGACTAAGTGAGCAGTTCTTC. Its translation is CASSKTSGRLSEQFF.

The chain uses TRBV15 and TRBJ2-7; 9 bases are a match to TRBD2. V was clipped by 5 bases and J by 7 bases; unmatched bases: 9. This CDR3 region has 14 residues. Germline V gene data show CDR1 as LNHNV and CDR2 as YYDKDF (reference sequence). CDR3 in amino acids: CATSVTSGEGEQYF. The CDR3 DNA reads as TGTGCCACCAGCGTGACTAGCGGAGAGGGGGAGCAGTACTTC.

The chain joins TRBV10-1 to TRBJ2-1; a possible D gene is TRBD1 (5 bases). The germline V gene has CDR1 WNHNN and CDR2 SYGVQD (reference sequence). CDR3 length: 20 amino acids. Trimming removed 8 bases at V and 2 bases at J, with 31 bases between. CDR3 coding DNA: TGCGCCAGCGCCCTACCTAGGGCCAGGGCGTCGAATCAGACCTACAATGAGCAGTTCTTC. Translation: CASALPRARASNQTYNEQFF.

The chain has TRBV9 and TRBJ2-7; a weak D match, TRBD1 (6 bases). Germline lookup yields CDR1 SGDLS and CDR2 YYNGEE. The CDR3 sequence is 14 residues long. Trimming took 4 bases from V and 3 from J, leaving 14 bases between them. CDR3 nucleotide sequence: TGTGCCAGCAGCCAAGGGGGTGGGGGCTACGAGCAGTACTTC. Protein: CASSQGGGGYEQYF. Looking up the rest from reference TRBV9 and TRBJ2-7 gives the full variable domain: DSGVTQTPKHLITATGQRVTLRCSPRSGDLSVYWYQQSLDQGLQFLIQYYNGEERAKGNILERFSAQQFPDLHSELNLSSLELGDSALYFCASSQGGGGYEQYFGPGTRLTVT.

CDR3 DNA sequence: TGTGCCAGTAGTCGAGGACAGGGCCGCTCTGGGGCCAACGTCCTGACTTTC. This translates into CASSRGQGRSGANVLTF. The gene calls are TRBV19 and TRBJ2-6, with 8 bases that match TRBD1. Looked up from germline, CDR1 is LNHDA and CDR2 is SQIVND (reference sequence). The V segment lost 5 bases and the J segment 0 bases; nucleotides outside the gene matches: 6. The CDR3 runs 17 residues.

V gene TRBV29-1 combines with J gene TRBJ2-5, with a tentative D call TRBD2 (5 bases). The CDR3 extends over 10 amino acids. Germline values: CDR1 SQVTM, CDR2 ANQGSEA. The CDR3 here is CAAGEETQYF. The CDR3 nucleotides read TGCGCGGCCGGGGAGGAGACCCAGTACTTC.

V usage is TRBV24-1 and J usage is TRBJ2-1; TRBD2 agrees at 8 bases. This CDR3 is 16 amino acids long. The J segment lost 5 bases and the V segment lost 0 bases, leaving 5 bases of the junction unmatched. Germline V lookup: CDR1 KGHDR, CDR2 SFDVKD. The CDR3 region has the DNA TGTGCCACCAGTGATTTGTTCGCGGGAGGACACAATGAGCAGTTCTTC. Protein sequence: CATSDLFAGGHNEQFF.

In its sample, this clone was seen once. This chain joins TRBV13 and TRBJ2-6, with D tentatively TRBD1 (6 bases). The CDR3 totals 15 residues. V lost 10 bases to trimming and J lost 1 base, with 14 bases between them. The germline CDR1 and CDR2 sequences are PRHDT and FYEKMQ (reference sequence). CDR3 DNA: TGTGCCACCACCTTAGGGACATCTGGGGCCAACGTCCTGACTTTC. Protein: CATTLGTSGANVLTF.

Notes on this clone: Sequence at one end of the junction differs from germline and may be a read error. This sequence joins TRBV7-2 and TRBJ2-3; 9 bases map to TRBD2. CDR3 size: 13 residues. In germline, CDR1 is SGHTA, CDR2 FQGNSA. CDR3 protein: CASSLVLAGNPLF. CDR3 nucleotides: TGTGCCAGCAGCTTAGTACTAGCGGGCAATCCGCTCTTT.

The chain links TRBV15 to TRBJ2-1, with 8 bases that match TRBD2. The CDR3 is made up of 17 amino acids. Trimming cost V 5 bases and J 0 bases; bases outside gene matches: 9. Germline-derived CDR1 and CDR2 are LNHNV and YYDKDF (reference sequence). The CDR3 reads CATSVGLAGSSYNEQFF. The CDR3 DNA reads TGTGCCACCAGCGTAGGATTAGCGGGGAGCTCCTACAATGAGCAGTTCTTC. The full variable domain, completed using reference TRBV15 and TRBJ2-1, is DAMVIQNPRYQVTQFGKPVTLSCSQTLNHNVMYWYQQKSSQAPKLLFHYYDKDFNNEADTPDNFQSRRPNTSFCFLDIRSPGLGDTAMYLCATSVGLAGSSYNEQFFGPGTRLTVL.

This sequence joins TRBV2 and TRBJ1-4; TRBD1 is a possible D gene (6 bases). Germline assignment: CDR1 SNHLY and CDR2 FYNNEI. This CDR3 is 14 amino acids long. The V gene lost 6 bases and the J gene lost 5 bases, with 13 bases spanning the gap. DNA of the CDR3: TGTGCCAGCAGGAGGACAGCGACAAATGAAAAACTGTTTTTT. This encodes CASRRTATNEKLFF.

This chain joins TRBV28 and TRBJ2-2; D uncertain. Germline V gene sequence: CDR1 MDHEN, CDR2 SYDVKM. The V gene lost 7 bases and the J gene lost 0 bases, with 18 bases spanning the gap. The CDR3 sequence is 17 residues long. The CDR3 region is CASTPLPVIANTGELFF. CDR3 bases: TGTGCCAGCACCCCCCTACCTGTTATCGCGAACACCGGGGAGCTGTTTTTT.

The rearrangement links TRBV9 to TRBJ2-1; 8 nucleotides line up with TRBD2. CDR1 and CDR2 from the germline V gene are SGDLS and YYNGEE. J lost 5 bases, V lost 0 bases, and 4 bases had no gene match. The CDR3 extends over 15 amino acids. CDR3 protein: CASSVAAGGNNEQFF. CDR3 DNA: TGTGCCAGCAGCGTAGCTGCGGGAGGTAACAATGAGCAGTTCTTC.

In this sample, this clone turned up a few times. The chain carries TRBV4-1 and TRBJ2-1; maybe TRBD2 (5 bases). This CDR3 has 15 residues. Trimming took 5 bases from V and 6 from J, leaving 17 bases between them. Germline loops: CDR1 MGHRA, CDR2 YSYEKL. CDR3 loop: CASSWDEGLGNEQFF. The CDR3 coding sequence is TGCGCCAGCAGCTGGGATGAGGGCCTTGGCAATGAGCAGTTCTTC.

Worth noting for this clone: Possible read error: a much larger clone is one base away. The CDR3 DNA reads TGTGCCAGCAGTGGGGAGGGGTCCTATAATTCACCCCTCCACTTT. Protein sequence: CASSGEGSYNSPLHF. The chain is built from TRBV2 and TRBJ1-6; maybe TRBD1 (5 bases). V gave up 4 bases and J gave up 1 base, with 8 bases separating them. The germline V gene has CDR1 SNHLY and CDR2 FYNNEI. The CDR3 length is 15 residues.

This clone was detected only once. The chain carries TRBV19 and TRBJ2-1; TRBD2 aligns across 8 bases. The germline gives CDR1 LNHDA, CDR2 SQIVND (reference sequence). The length of the CDR3 is 17 residues. J lost 8 bases, V lost 0 bases, and 12 bases had no gene match. The CDR3 here is CASSIDRAGGNRDEQFF. CDR3 coding DNA: TGTGCCAGTAGTATAGATCGGGCGGGAGGAAACCGGGATGAGCAGTTCTTC.

The V call is TRBV7-2, the J call TRBJ1-6; D possibly corresponds to TRBD1 (6 bases). This CDR3 is 15 amino acids long. Trimming took 3 bases from V and 8 from J, leaving 14 bases between them. Germline V CDR1 and CDR2: SGHTA, FQGNSA. The CDR3 protein is CASSFFGPGDSPLHF. The CDR3, as DNA: TGTGCCAGCAGCTTTTTTGGTCCAGGGGATTCACCCCTCCACTTT.